A single TCR beta chain is shown here with its context. Germline V lookup: CDR1 SQVTM, CDR2 ANQGSEA. The CDR3 consists of 14 residues. Between the trimmed V and J ends, which lost 6 bases and 0 bases, there was a span of 12 bases. The data derive from a study of blood T cell repertoires in COVID-19. Generated by immunoSEQ multiplex PCR, the TCRdb table keeps only in-frame clones and is missing some. Seen here are about 180,000 clones, 86% observed once, and the top ten hold more than 7.5%. This clonotype originated in a man in his fifties or sixties with active or convalescent COVID-19. The specimen sequenced was peripheral blood. The rearrangement joins TRBV29-1 to TRBJ2-1; the D gene is possibly TRBD1 (5 bases). Here the CDR3 DNA reads TGCAGCGTCTCCAGCGACAGCTCCTACAATGAGCAGTTCTTC. This encodes CSVSSDSSYNEQFF.